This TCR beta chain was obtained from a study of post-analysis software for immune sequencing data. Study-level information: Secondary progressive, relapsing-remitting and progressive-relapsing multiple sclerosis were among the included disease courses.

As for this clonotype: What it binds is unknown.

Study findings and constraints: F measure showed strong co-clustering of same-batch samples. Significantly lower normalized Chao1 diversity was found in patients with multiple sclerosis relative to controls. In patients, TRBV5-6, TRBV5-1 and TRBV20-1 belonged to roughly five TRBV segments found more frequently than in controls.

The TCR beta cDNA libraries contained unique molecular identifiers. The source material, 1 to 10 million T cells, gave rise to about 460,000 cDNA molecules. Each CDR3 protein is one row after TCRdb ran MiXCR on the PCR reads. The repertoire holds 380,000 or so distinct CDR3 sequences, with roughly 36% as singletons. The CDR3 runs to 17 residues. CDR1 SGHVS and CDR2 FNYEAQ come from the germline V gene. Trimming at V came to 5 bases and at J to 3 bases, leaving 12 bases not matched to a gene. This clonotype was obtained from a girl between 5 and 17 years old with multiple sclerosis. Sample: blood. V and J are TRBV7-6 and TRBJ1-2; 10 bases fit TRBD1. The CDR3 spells CASSPTPDRGPDYGYTF. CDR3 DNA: TGTGCCAGCAGCCCGACGCCAGACAGGGGGCCGGACTATGGCTACACCTTC.